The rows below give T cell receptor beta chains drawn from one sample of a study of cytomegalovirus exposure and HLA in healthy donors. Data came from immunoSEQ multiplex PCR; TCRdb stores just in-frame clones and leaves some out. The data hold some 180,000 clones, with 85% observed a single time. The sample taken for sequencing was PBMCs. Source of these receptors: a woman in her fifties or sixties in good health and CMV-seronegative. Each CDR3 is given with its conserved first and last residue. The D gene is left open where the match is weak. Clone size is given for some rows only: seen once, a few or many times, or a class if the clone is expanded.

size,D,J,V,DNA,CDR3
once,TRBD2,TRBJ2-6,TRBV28,TGTGCCAGCAGCCCCCCGGCTAGCGGGAGGGCTGGGGCCAACGTCCTGACTTTC,CASSPPASGRAGANVLTF
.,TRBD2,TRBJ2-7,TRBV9,TGTGCCAGCAGCGTAGGATCTAGCGGTACGTACGAGCAGTACTTC,CASSVGSSGTYEQYF
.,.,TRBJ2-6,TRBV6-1,TGTGCCAGCAGTGAGGCGGGGGCGGGTGGGGCCAACGTCCTGACTTTC,CASSEAGAGGANVLTF
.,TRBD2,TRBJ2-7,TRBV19,TGTGCCAGTAGTACCCTTAGCGGGAGAGGCTACGAGCAGTACTTC,CASSTLSGRGYEQYF
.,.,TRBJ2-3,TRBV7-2,TGTGCCAGCAGCGCGGAGGGTGGCACAGATACGCAGTATTTT,CASSAEGGTDTQYF
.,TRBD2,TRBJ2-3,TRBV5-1,TGCGCCAGCTTGAGCGGGGGGAACACAGATACGCAGTATTTT,CASLSGGNTDTQYF
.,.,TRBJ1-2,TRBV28,TGTGCCAGCAGTTCCGGGAGTCATGCGGATGGCTACACCTTC,CASSSGSHADGYTF
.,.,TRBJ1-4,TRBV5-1,TGCGCCAGCAGATCTCTAGAGGGTTCAACTAATGAAAAACTGTTTTTT,CASRSLEGSTNEKLFF
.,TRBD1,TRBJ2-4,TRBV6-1,TGTGCCATCAGCACCGGGACAGGGGGCTTGGGCATTCAGTACTTC,CAISTGTGGLGIQYF
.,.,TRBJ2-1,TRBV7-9,TGTTCCAGCAGCTTAGCTCGTTCGTCTCGGAGGGCCTTTTACAATGAGCAGTTCTTC,CSSSLARSSRRAFYNEQFF
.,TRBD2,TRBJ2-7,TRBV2,TGTGCCAGCAGTGAAAAGCCGGGACTAGCGGGAGGTAGGTCCTACGAGCAGTACTTC,CASSEKPGLAGGRSYEQYF
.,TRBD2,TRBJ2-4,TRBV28,TGTGCCAGCATATGGCTAGCGGGGGTAAAAAACATTCAGTACTTC,CASIWLAGVKNIQYF
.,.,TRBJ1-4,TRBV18,TGTGCCAGCTCACCTCTGACTCCTAATGAAAAACTGTTTTTT,CASSPLTPNEKLFF
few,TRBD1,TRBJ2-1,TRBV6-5,TGTGCCACGGGACAGGGGGCGAACAATGAGCAGTTCTTC,CATGQGANNEQFF
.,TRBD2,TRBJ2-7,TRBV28,TGTGCCAGCAGTTGGGAAGGGACTAGCGGGAGGGCCAGCGAGCAGTACTTC,CASSWEGTSGRASEQYF
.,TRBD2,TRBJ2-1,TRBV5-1,TGCGCCAGCAGCTTGGGTCCCGGGCGGGAGACAGATGAGCAGTTCTTC,CASSLGPGRETDEQFF
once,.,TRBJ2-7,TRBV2,TGTGCCAGCTCACAGAACTCCTACGAGCAGTACTTC,CASSQNSYEQYF
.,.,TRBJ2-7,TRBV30,TGTGCCTGGAGGGCGGCTTCCTACGAGCAGTACTTC,CAWRAASYEQYF
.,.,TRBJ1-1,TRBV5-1,TGCGCCAGCAGCTTAAATGCAGGCCTGAACACTGAAGCTTTCTTT,CASSLNAGLNTEAFF
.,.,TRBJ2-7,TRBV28,TGTGCCAGCAAAGACAGGGAGCGGGCCTACGAGCAGTACTTC,CASKDRERAYEQYF
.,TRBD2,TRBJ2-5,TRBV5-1,TGCGCCAGCAGCCCCTGGACTAGCGGGAAAGAGACCCAGTACTTC,CASSPWTSGKETQYF
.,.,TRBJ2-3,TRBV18,TGTGCCAGCTCACCACCGGCTCCTAGCACAGATACGCAGTATTTT,CASSPPAPSTDTQYF
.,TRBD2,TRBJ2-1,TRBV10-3,TGTGCCATCAGGGGGACTAGACATGAGCAGTTCTTC,CAIRGTRHEQFF
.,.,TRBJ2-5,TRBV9,TGTGCCAGCAGCCCCCGGGGAGCGGGCCAAGAGACCCAGTACTTC,CASSPRGAGQETQYF
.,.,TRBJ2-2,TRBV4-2,TGTGCCAGCAGCCGCCCCGGGACGAACACCGGGGAGCTGTTTTTT,CASSRPGTNTGELFF
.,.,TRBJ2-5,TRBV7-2,TGTGCCAGCAGCTTAGAGCGGGTACGCGAGACCCAGTACTTC,CASSLERVRETQYF
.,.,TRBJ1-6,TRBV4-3,TGCGCCAGCAGCCAAGATCCCCAGGGCGGATATTCACCCCTCCACTTT,CASSQDPQGGYSPLHF
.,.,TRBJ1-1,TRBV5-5,TGTGCCAGCAGCACTTCTGCCCGGGGTCGGAATAAGAACACTGAAGCTTTCTTT,CASSTSARGRNKNTEAFF
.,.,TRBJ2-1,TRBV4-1,TGCGCCAGCAGCGAGGGTGGACCATTCTCCTACAATGAGCAGTTCTTC,CASSEGGPFSYNEQFF
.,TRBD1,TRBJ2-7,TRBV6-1,TGTGCCAGCACGTTGGACAGGGTGTGGGAGCAGTACTTC,CASTLDRVWEQYF
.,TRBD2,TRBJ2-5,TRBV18,TGTGCCAGCTCACCCACTAGCGGGAGGGTCTCGGAGACCCAGTACTTC,CASSPTSGRVSETQYF
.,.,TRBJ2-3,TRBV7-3,TGTGCCAGCAGCCTGGGACATTTCACAGATACGCAGTATTTT,CASSLGHFTDTQYF
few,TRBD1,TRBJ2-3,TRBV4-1,TGCGCCAGCAGCCAGTTGGGACAGGGTTTCCCAGATACGCAGTATTTT,CASSQLGQGFPDTQYF